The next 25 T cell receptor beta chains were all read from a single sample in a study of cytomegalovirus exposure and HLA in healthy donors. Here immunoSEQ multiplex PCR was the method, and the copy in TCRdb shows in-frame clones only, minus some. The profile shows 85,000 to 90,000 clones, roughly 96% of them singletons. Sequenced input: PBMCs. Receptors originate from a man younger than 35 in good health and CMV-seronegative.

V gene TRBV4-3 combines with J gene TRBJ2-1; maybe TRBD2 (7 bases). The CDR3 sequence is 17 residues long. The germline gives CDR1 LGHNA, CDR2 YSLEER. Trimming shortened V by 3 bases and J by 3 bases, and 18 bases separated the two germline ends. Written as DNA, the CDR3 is TGCGCCAGCAGCCAGGGGGGGCTGGCTAGTTACTACAATGAGCAGTTCTTC. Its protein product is CASSQGGLASYYNEQFF.

This chain's CDR3 is CASSAGTGANYGYTF. The CDR3 DNA sequence: TGTGCCAGCAGCGCTGGGACAGGGGCGAACTATGGCTACACCTTC. The rearrangement uses TRBV5-6 and TRBJ1-2, with 10 bases lining up with TRBD1. CDR3 size: 15 residues. Germline CDR1 is SGHDT and CDR2 is YYEEEE. Trimming at V came to 4 bases and at J to 2 bases, leaving 5 bases not matched to a gene.

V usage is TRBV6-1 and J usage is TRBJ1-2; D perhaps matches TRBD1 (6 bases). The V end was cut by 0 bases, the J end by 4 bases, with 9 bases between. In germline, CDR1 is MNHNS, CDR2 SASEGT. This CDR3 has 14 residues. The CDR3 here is CASSEAGGVYGYTF. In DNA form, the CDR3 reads TGTGCCAGCAGTGAAGCAGGGGGGGTCTATGGCTACACCTTC.

CDR3 nucleotide sequence: TGTGCCAGCAGTTCGAAGAGATATAGCAATCAGCCCCAGCATTTT. It translates to CASSSKRYSNQPQHF. J is TRBJ1-5 and V is TRBV6-5; D remains ambiguous. CDR1 MNHEY and CDR2 SVGAGI come from the germline V gene. The CDR3 runs 15 residues. V lost 4 bases, J lost 0 bases, and 10 bases lay in between.

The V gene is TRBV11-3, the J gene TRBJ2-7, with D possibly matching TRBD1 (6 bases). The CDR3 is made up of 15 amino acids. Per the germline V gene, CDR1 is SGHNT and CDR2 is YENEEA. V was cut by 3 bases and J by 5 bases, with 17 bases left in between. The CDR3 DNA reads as TGTGCCAGCAGCTTTTCAGCAGGGACAAGAAACGAGCAGTACTTC. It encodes CASSFSAGTRNEQYF.

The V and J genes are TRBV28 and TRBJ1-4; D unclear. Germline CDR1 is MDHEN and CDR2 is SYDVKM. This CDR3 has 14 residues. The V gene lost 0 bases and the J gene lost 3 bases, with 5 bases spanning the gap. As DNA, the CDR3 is TGTGCCAGCAGTTTATGGCAGGCTAATGAAAAACTGTTTTTT. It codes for CASSLWQANEKLFF. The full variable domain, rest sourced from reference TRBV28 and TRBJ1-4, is DVKVTQSSRYLVKRTGEKVFLECVQDMDHENMFWYRQDPGLGLRLIYFSYDVKMKEKGDIPEGYSVSREKKERFSLILESASTNQTSMYLCASSLWQANEKLFFGSGTQLSVL.

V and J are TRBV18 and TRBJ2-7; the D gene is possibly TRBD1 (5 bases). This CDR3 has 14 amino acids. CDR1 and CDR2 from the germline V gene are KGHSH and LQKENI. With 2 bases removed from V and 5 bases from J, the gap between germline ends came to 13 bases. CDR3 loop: CASSPRGVLDEQYF. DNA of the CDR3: TGTGCCAGCTCACCAAGGGGTGTCTTGGACGAGCAGTACTTC. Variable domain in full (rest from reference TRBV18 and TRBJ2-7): NAGVMQNPRHLVRRRGQEARLRCSPMKGHSHVYWYRQLPEEGLKFMVYLQKENIIDESGMPKERFSAEFPKEGPSILRIQQVVRGDSAAYFCASSPRGVLDEQYFGPGTRLTVT.

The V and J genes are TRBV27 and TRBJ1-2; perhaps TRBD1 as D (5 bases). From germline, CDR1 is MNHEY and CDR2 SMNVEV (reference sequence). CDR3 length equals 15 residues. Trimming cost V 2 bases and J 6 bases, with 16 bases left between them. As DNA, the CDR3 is TGTGCCAGCAGTTTAAGGGGCCCTCTACAAAATGGCTACACCTTC. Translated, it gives CASSLRGPLQNGYTF.

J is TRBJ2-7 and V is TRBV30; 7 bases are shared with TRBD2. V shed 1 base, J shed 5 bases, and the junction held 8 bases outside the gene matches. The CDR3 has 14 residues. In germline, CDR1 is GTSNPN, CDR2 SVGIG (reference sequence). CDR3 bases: TGTGCCTGGAGTGGAGGGGCGGGAGAGAACGAGCAGTACTTC. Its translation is CAWSGGAGENEQYF. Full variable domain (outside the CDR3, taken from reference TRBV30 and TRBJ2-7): SQTIHQWPATLVQPVGSPLSLECTVEGTSNPNLYWYRQAAGRGLQLLFYSVGIGQISSEVPQNLSASRPQDRQFILSSKKLLLSDSGFYLCAWSGGAGENEQYFGPGTRLTVT.

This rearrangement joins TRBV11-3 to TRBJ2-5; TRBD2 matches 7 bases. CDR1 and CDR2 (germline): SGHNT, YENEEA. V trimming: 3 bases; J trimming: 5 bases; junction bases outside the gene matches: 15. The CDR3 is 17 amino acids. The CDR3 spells CASSLEPGLPFRETQYF. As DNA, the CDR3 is TGTGCCAGCAGCTTGGAGCCGGGACTACCTTTTAGGGAGACCCAGTACTTC. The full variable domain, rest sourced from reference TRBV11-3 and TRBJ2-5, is EAGVVQSPRYKIIEKKQPVAFWCNPISGHNTLYWYLQNLGQGPELLIRYENEEAVDDSQLPKDRFSAERLKGVDSTLKIQPAELGDSAVYLCASSLEPGLPFRETQYFGPGTRLLVL.

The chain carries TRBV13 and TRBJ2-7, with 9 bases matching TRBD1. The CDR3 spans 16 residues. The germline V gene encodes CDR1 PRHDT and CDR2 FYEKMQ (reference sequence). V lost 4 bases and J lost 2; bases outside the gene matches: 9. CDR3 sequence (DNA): TGTGCCAGCAGCTCACCGACCGGGACAGGGACCTACGAGCAGTACTTC. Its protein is CASSSPTGTGTYEQYF.

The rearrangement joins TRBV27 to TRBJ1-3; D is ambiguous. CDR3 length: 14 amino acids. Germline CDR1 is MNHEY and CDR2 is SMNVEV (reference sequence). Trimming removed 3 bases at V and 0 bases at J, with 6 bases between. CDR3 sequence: CASSLSVSGNTIYF. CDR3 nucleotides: TGTGCCAGCAGTTTGTCCGTCTCTGGAAACACCATATATTTT.

CDR3 region: CATSRDNWNTEAFF. CDR3 DNA sequence: TGTGCCACCAGCAGAGATAACTGGAACACTGAAGCTTTCTTT. The chain combines TRBV15 with TRBJ1-1; D gene uncertain. CDR1 and CDR2 from the germline V gene are LNHNV and YYDKDF (reference sequence). CDR3 length: 14 amino acids. V dropped 0 bases and J dropped 1 base, with 6 bases sitting between them.

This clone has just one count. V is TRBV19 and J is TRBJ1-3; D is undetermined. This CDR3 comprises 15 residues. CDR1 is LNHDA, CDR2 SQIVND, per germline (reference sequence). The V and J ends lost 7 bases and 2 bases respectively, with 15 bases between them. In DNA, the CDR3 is TGTGCCAGTATTTGGCGGGCGGGCGCTGGAAACACCATATATTTT. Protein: CASIWRAGAGNTIYF.

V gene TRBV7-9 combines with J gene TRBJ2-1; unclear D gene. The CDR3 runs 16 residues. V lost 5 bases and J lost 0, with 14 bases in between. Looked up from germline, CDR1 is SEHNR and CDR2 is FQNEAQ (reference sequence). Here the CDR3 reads CASSHHYASSYNEQFF. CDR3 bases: TGTGCCAGCAGCCATCACTACGCGAGCTCCTACAATGAGCAGTTCTTC.

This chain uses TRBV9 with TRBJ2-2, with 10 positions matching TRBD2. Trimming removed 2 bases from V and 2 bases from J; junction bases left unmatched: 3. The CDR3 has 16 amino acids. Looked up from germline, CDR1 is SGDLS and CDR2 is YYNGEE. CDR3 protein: CASSVGTSVNTGELFF. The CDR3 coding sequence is TGTGCCAGCAGCGTGGGGACTAGCGTAAACACCGGGGAGCTGTTTTTT.

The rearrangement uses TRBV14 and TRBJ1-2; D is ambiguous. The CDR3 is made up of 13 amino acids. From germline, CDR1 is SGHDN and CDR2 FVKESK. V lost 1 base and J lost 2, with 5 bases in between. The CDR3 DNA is TGTGCCAGCAGCCAAGGTCAGAACTATGGCTACACCTTC. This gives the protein CASSQGQNYGYTF.

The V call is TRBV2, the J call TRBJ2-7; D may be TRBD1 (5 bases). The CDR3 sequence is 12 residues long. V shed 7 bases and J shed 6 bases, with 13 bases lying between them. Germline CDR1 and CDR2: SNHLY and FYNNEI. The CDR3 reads CASKGWGGEQYF. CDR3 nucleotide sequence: TGTGCCAGCAAGGGGTGGGGTGGCGAGCAGTACTTC.

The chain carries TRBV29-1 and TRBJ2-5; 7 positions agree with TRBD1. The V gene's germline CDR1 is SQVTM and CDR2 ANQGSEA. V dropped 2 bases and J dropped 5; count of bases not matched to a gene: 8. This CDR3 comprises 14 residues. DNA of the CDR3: TGCAGCGTTGAAAGGGGGCAGGTGGGGGAGACCCAGTACTTC. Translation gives CSVERGQVGETQYF.

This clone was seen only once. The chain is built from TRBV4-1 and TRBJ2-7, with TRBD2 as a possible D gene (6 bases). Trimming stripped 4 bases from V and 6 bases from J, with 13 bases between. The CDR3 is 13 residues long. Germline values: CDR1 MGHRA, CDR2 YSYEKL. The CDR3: CASSLAGGAEQYF. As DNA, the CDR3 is TGCGCCAGCAGCCTGGCCGGCGGGGCCGAGCAGTACTTC.

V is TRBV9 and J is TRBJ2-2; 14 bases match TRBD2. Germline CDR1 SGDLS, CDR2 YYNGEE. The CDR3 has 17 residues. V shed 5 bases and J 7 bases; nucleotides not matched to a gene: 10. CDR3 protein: CASSVLGLAGGHGELFF. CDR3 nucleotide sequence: TGTGCCAGCAGTGTGTTAGGACTAGCGGGAGGTCACGGGGAGCTGTTTTTT.

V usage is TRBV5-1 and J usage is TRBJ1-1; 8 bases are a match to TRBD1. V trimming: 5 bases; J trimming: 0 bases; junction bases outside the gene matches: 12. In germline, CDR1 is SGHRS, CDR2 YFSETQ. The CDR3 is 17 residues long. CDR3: CASRRSQGAVMNTEAFF. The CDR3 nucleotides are TGCGCCAGCAGACGAAGCCAGGGGGCTGTGATGAACACTGAAGCTTTCTTT.

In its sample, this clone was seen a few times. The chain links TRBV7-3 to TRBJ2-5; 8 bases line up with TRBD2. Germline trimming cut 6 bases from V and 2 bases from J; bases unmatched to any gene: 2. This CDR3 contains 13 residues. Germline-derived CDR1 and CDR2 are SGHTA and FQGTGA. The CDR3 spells CASSQRGQETQYF. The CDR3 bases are TGTGCCAGCAGTCAGCGGGGGCAAGAGACCCAGTACTTC.

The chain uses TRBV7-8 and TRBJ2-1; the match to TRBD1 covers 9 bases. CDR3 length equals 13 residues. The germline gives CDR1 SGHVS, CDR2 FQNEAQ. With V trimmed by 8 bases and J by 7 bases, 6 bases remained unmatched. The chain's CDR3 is CASGGDRGNEQFF. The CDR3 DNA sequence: TGTGCCAGCGGGGGCGACAGGGGGAATGAGCAGTTCTTC.

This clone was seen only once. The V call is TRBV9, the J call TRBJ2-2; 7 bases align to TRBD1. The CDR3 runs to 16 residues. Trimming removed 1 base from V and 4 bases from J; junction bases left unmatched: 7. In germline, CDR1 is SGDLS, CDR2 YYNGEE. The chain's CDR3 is CASSVRGRARTGELFF. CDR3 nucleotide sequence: TGTGCCAGCAGCGTAAGGGGGCGGGCGCGCACCGGGGAGCTGTTTTTT.